These 9 T cell receptor beta chains share one sample of origin, sequenced in a study of OX40 agonist ivuxolimab in advanced cancers. Using immunoSEQ multiplex PCR, the repertoire was profiled, and TCRdb retains in-frame clones only, with some absent. The sample has 45,000 to 65,000 clones; around 90% are singletons. Sequences were derived from CD4+ or CD8+ T cells sorted from blood, sampled in a trial of the OX40 agonist ivuxolimab. Every receptor here comes from an adult with an advanced solid tumor such as melanoma, head and neck, liver or kidney cancer.

In the case of this clone: A read error may account for a junction end that differs from germline. The chain is built from TRBV5-8 and TRBJ1-1; no definite D call. The CDR3 loop spans 15 amino acids. From germline, CDR1 is SGHTS and CDR2 YDEGEE. The CDR3 here is CASSLGRGSNPETFF. The CDR3 DNA is TGTGCCAGCAGCTTAGGACGGGGATCCAACCCTGAAACTTTCTTT.

The chain employs TRBV6-1 and TRBJ1-5, with D perhaps TRBD1 (6 bases). The germline V gene encodes CDR1 MNHNS and CDR2 SASEGT. The CDR3 contains 15 residues. V lost 7 bases, J lost 1 base, and 14 bases lay in between. CDR3 DNA sequence: TGTGCCAGCAACGCTCAAACAGGGAGCAATCAGCCCCAGCATTTT. Protein product: CASNAQTGSNQPQHF.

The CDR3 reads CASSLAPGGFHETQYF. CDR3 DNA: TGCGCCAGCAGCTTGGCCCCGGGGGGTTTCCATGAGACCCAGTACTTC. The chain employs TRBV5-1 and TRBJ2-5; TRBD2 aligns across 7 bases. V gave up 0 bases and J gave up 5 bases; unmatched junction bases: 10. Germline CDR1 and CDR2: SGHRS and YFSETQ. The CDR3 spans 16 residues.

Concerning this clone itself: The sample carries other DNA sequences with the same CDR3. The CDR3 loop is CASSLDLFYGGRTYEQYF. The CDR3 DNA reads TGTGCCAGCAGCTTAGATCTATTTTATGGCGGGAGGACGTACGAGCAGTACTTC. This chain connects TRBV11-2 to TRBJ2-7; 8 nucleotides line up with TRBD2. The CDR3 loop spans 18 amino acids. Germline trimming cut 0 bases from V and 4 bases from J; bases unmatched to any gene: 14. Germline V CDR1 and CDR2: SGHAT, FQNNGV.

This clone was counted a few times. Its ends do not fully match the called genes, so a read error is possible. The chain links TRBV5-5 to TRBJ1-4; D uncertain. The CDR3 has 13 amino acids. The V gene's germline CDR1 is SGHKS and CDR2 YYEKEE (reference sequence). The CDR3 loop reads CASSLVGFDGSNF. The CDR3 nucleotides read TGTGCCAGCAGCTTGGTGGGATTTGACGGGTCCAACTTT.

The chain recombines TRBV7-9 with TRBJ1-1; D uncertain. Germline V gene sequence: CDR1 SEHNR, CDR2 FQNEAQ (reference sequence). This CDR3 is 14 amino acids long. With 5 bases removed from V and 0 bases from J, the gap between germline ends came to 10 bases. The CDR3 here is CASSPQIMNTEAFF. CDR3 bases: TGTGCCAGCAGCCCTCAGATCATGAACACTGAAGCTTTCTTT.

The chain couples TRBV2 to TRBJ1-1; a possible D gene is TRBD1 (5 bases). The length of the CDR3 is 14 residues. Looked up from germline, CDR1 is SNHLY and CDR2 is FYNNEI. Trimming removed 8 bases from V and 4 bases from J, with 17 bases in between. CDR3 in DNA: TGTGCCAGCTTAGTGGGGGATGGGGGCACTGAAGCTTTCTTT. Translation: CASLVGDGGTEAFF.

The chain carries TRBV28 and TRBJ1-2, with TRBD1 matching 7 bases. Germline CDR1 is MDHEN and CDR2 is SYDVKM. V dropped 5 bases and J dropped 7; count of bases not matched to a gene: 4. The CDR3 covers 12 residues. The CDR3 DNA reads TGTGCCAGCAGTACAGGGGAGGTTGGCTACACCTTC. Residues: CASSTGEVGYTF.

This clone occurred once. The rearrangement joins TRBV28 to TRBJ1-5; D perhaps matches TRBD1 (6 bases). Deletions cut 5 bases from V and 5 bases from J, with 19 bases between. The CDR3 covers 16 residues. Germline V gene lookup returns CDR1 MDHEN and CDR2 SYDVKM. CDR3 nucleotide sequence: TGTGCCAGCAGTCTTCTCGGGGGCCGTGTGGATCAGCCCCAGCATTTT. This encodes CASSLLGGRVDQPQHF. The entire variable domain, with the rest obtained from reference TRBV28 and TRBJ1-5, is as follows: DVKVTQSSRYLVKRTGEKVFLECVQDMDHENMFWYRQDPGLGLRLIYFSYDVKMKEKGDIPEGYSVSREKKERFSLILESASTNQTSMYLCASSLLGGRVDQPQHFGDGTRLSIL.